These 16 T cell receptor beta chains came from one sample sequenced in a study of shared clonotypes between healthy human individuals. The protocol was immunoSEQ multiplex PCR, while the TCRdb copy is restricted to in-frame clones and leaves out a portion. The sample has a few hundred thousand clones, 87% seen once. What was sequenced was memory CD8+ T cells sorted from blood. This sample's subset: CD45RO+ cells pooled with CCR7-negative TemRA cells. The source is a man aged 18 to 29 in good health.

The V gene is TRBV5-4, the J gene TRBJ2-2, with 9 nucleotides matching TRBD1. The V and J ends lost 0 bases and 2 bases, in that order; junction bases with no gene match: 5. CDR1 SGHNT and CDR2 YYREEE come from the germline V gene (reference sequence). The CDR3 contains 17 residues. The CDR3 loop is CASSLVGTGINTGELFF. CDR3 DNA sequence: TGTGCCAGCAGCTTGGTTGGGACAGGGATAAACACCGGGGAGCTGTTTTTT.

The genes are TRBV5-6 and TRBJ2-1; D not certain. CDR1 and CDR2 from the germline V gene are SGHDT and YYEEEE. V dropped 0 bases and J dropped 5 bases, with 15 bases sitting between them. This CDR3 comprises 16 residues. CDR3 nucleotide sequence: TGTGCCAGCAGCTTGGGGGCGGCCAGCCGAAACAATGAGCAGTTCTTC. This translates into CASSLGAASRNNEQFF.

The chain combines TRBV6-5 with TRBJ2-5; possible D gene TRBD1, 7 bases. The last part of the DNA fits TRBJ2-7 better; the J call may be wrong. The CDR3 sequence is 15 residues long. Germline V gives CDR1 MNHEY, CDR2 SVGAGI. The CDR3 DNA is TGTGCCAGCAGGGAGGGGGACAGCCTCTCCTACGAGCAGTACTTC. Translated: CASREGDSLSYEQYF.

This chain links TRBV4-2 with TRBJ1-6; a weak D match, TRBD1 (5 bases). This CDR3 has 18 residues. Germline V gives CDR1 LGHNA, CDR2 YNFKEQ. The V gene lost 1 base and the J gene lost 6 bases, with 19 bases spanning the gap. CDR3 sequence reads: CASSQGIGQGLVNSPLHF. The CDR3 region has the DNA TGTGCCAGCAGCCAAGGCATCGGCCAGGGTCTTGTTAATTCACCCCTCCACTTT.

This chain joins TRBV6-6 and TRBJ1-2, with unresolved D. The germline CDR1 and CDR2 sequences are MNHNY and SVGAGI (reference sequence). The CDR3 totals 14 residues. The germline V and J ends were trimmed by 2 bases and 0 bases, with 7 bases remaining between them. CDR3 in DNA: TGTGCCAGCAGTTACAGCCAAGCTAACTATGGCTACACCTTC. Amino acids: CASSYSQANYGYTF.

V gene TRBV29-1 combines with J gene TRBJ2-7, with D perhaps TRBD1 (5 bases). This CDR3 is 13 amino acids long. CDR1 SQVTM and CDR2 ANQGSEA come from the germline V gene. V lost 3 bases, J lost 2 bases, and 11 bases lay in between. The CDR3 sequence is CSVEKGIPYEQYF. The CDR3 coding sequence is TGCAGCGTTGAGAAGGGGATACCCTACGAGCAGTACTTC.

The table lists this clone with a few counts. The chain is built from TRBV5-1 and TRBJ2-5, with TRBD2 matching 10 bases. Germline V gene lookup returns CDR1 SGHRS and CDR2 YFSETQ. V was pared by 7 bases and J by 4 bases, with 7 bases of the junction left unmatched. CDR3 length: 14 residues. The CDR3 sequence: CASFEAGGLETQYF. CDR3 DNA: TGCGCCAGCTTCGAAGCGGGAGGGCTAGAGACCCAGTACTTC.

A single count supports this clone. This sequence joins TRBV11-2 and TRBJ2-7; D not resolved. V was shortened by 1 base and J by 3 bases, with 13 bases between the two germline ends. The CDR3 is 15 amino acids. Germline-derived CDR1 and CDR2 are SGHAT and FQNNGV. The CDR3: CASSLGPGPSYEQYF. The CDR3 coding sequence is TGTGCCAGCAGCTTAGGGCCAGGACCAAGCTACGAGCAGTACTTC.

This sequence joins TRBV9 and TRBJ2-3; TRBD1 might be the D (5 bases). This CDR3 is 14 amino acids long. V lost 2 bases to trimming and J lost 8 bases, with 15 bases between them. CDR1 is SGDLS, CDR2 YYNGEE, per germline. CDR3 in amino acids: CASSVAPRAGTQYF. CDR3 DNA: TGTGCCAGCAGCGTGGCCCCCAGGGCCGGTACGCAGTATTTT.

In its sample, this clone was seen once. The CDR3 region has the DNA TGTGCCAGCAGCTTAGCGTCGTTTTTATCCAACGAGCAGTACTTC. Translated: CASSLASFLSNEQYF. J is TRBJ2-7 and V is TRBV7-9; D is undetermined. The CDR3 sequence is 15 residues long. CDR1 is SEHNR, CDR2 FQNEAQ, per germline (reference sequence). Trimming took off 0 bases at V and 5 bases at J, with 14 bases between the two ends.

This chain joins TRBV13 and TRBJ1-4, with TRBD1 matching 8 bases. J lost 3 bases, V lost 4 bases, and 13 bases had no gene match. The CDR3 covers 18 residues. The germline V gene encodes CDR1 PRHDT and CDR2 FYEKMQ (reference sequence). The CDR3 loop reads CASSSATGGHAPNEKLFF. The CDR3 DNA reads TGTGCCAGCAGCTCGGCCACAGGGGGTCACGCCCCTAATGAAAAACTGTTTTTT.

Turning to this clone: This may arise from a read error, as a much more abundant clone is one base away. This chain uses TRBV5-4 with TRBJ1-1; no reliable D call. Germline V CDR1 and CDR2: SGHNT, YYREEE (reference sequence). Trimming stripped 0 bases from V and 0 bases from J, with 3 bases between. The CDR3 consists of 13 residues. The DNA for the CDR3 is TGTGCCAGCAGCTTGGGGCTGAACACTGAAGCTTTCTTT. This gives the protein CASSLGLNTEAFF.

V usage is TRBV15 and J usage is TRBJ1-1; 7 bases are shared with TRBD1. Trimming took 8 bases from V and 4 from J; bases not matched to a gene: 10. Germline lookup yields CDR1 LNHNV and CDR2 YYDKDF (reference sequence). The CDR3 is 14 residues long. CDR3 sequence (DNA): TGTGCCACCGTCGCCACAGGGGAGGCCACTGAAGCTTTCTTT. Protein sequence: CATVATGEATEAFF.

The chain has TRBV7-9 and TRBJ2-1, with D perhaps TRBD1 (6 bases). The germline V gene encodes CDR1 SEHNR and CDR2 FQNEAQ (reference sequence). The CDR3 is 11 amino acids. V lost 6 bases and J 10 bases, leaving 10 bases between the germline ends. The DNA of the CDR3 is TGTGCCAGCAGAGTAGGGACAGAGCAGTTCTTC. This translates into CASRVGTEQFF.

On this clone itself: At one of its ends the junction is not consistent with the germline gene, which may arise from a read error. The chain joins TRBV6-5 to TRBJ2-1; D remains unclear. The CDR3 loop spans 13 amino acids. CDR1 is MNHEY, CDR2 SVGAGI, per germline. The CDR3 bases are TGTGCCAGCAGTAAGGACCTCACCAATAAGCAGTTCTTC. Residues: CASSKDLTNKQFF.

This sequence joins TRBV27 and TRBJ2-7; 8 positions agree with TRBD1. V was clipped by 5 bases and J by 1 base; unmatched bases: 10. The germline gives CDR1 MNHEY, CDR2 SMNVEV (reference sequence). The CDR3 is 16 amino acids. For the CDR3, the DNA is TGTGCCAGCAGTCCATCTCAGGGGGCAAGGTCCTACGAGCAGTACTTC. Translated, it gives CASSPSQGARSYEQYF.